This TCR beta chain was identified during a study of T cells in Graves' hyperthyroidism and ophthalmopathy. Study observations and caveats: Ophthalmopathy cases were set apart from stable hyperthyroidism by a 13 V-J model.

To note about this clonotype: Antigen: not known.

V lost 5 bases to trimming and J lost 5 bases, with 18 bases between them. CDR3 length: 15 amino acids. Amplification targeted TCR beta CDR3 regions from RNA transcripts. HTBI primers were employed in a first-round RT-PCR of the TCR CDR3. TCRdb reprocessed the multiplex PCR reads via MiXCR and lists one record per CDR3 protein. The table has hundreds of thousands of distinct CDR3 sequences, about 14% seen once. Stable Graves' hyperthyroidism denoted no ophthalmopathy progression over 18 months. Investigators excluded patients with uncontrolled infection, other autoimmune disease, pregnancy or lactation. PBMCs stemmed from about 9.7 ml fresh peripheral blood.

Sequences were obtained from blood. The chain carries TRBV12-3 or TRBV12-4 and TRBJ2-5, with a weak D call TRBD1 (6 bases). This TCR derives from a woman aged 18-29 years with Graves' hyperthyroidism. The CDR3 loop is CASSLLEGVGETQYF. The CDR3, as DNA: TGTGCCAGCAGTCTTCTAGAGGGGGTAGGGGAGACCCAGTACTTC.